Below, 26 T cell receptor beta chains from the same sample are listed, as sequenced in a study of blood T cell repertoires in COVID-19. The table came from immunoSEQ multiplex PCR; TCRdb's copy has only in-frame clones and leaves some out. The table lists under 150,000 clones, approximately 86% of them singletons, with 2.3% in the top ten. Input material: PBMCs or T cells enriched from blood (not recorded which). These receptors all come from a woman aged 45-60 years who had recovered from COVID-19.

The CDR3 region is CASSLTGATEAFF. CDR3 sequence (DNA): TGTGCCAGCAGCCTAACAGGGGCCACTGAAGCTTTCTTT. The chain combines TRBV7-9 with TRBJ1-1; 7 bases match TRBD1. Germline V CDR1 and CDR2: SEHNR, FQNEAQ (reference sequence). With 5 bases clipped from V and 4 bases from J, the junction kept 4 bases outside the gene matches. The CDR3 sequence is 13 residues long.

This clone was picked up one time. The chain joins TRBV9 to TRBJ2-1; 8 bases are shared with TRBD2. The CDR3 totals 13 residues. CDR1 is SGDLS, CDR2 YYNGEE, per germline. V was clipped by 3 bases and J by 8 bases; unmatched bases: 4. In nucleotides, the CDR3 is TGTGCCAGCAGCGCGGGACTAGTTGATGAGCAGTTCTTC. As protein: CASSAGLVDEQFF.

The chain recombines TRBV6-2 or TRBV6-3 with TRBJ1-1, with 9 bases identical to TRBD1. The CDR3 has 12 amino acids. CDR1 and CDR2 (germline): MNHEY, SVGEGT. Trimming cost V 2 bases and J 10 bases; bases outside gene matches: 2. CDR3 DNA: TGTGCCAGCAGTTACCCGGACAGGGGAGCTTTCTTT. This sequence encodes CASSYPDRGAFF.

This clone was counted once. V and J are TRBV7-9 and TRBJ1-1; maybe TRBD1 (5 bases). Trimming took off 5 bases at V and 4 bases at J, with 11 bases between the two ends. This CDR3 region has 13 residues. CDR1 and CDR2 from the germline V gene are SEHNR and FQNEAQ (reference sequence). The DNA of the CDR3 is TGTGCCAGCAGCCTGGGGGGGAGCACTGAAGCTTTCTTT. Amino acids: CASSLGGSTEAFF.

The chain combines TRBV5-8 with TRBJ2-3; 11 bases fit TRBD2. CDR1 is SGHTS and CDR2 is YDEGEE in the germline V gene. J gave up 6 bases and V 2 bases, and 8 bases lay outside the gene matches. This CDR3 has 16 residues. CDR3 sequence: CASSLNLAGGSDTQYF. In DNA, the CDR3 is TGTGCCAGCAGCTTAAACCTAGCGGGGGGTTCGGATACGCAGTATTTT.

CDR3 in DNA: TGTGCCAGTAGTATAATTGAGCAGGGAAGTACTGAAGCTTTCTTT. It codes for CASSIIEQGSTEAFF. The rearrangement links TRBV19 to TRBJ1-1; a weak D match, TRBD1 (5 bases). The length of the CDR3 is 15 residues. Germline CDR1 and CDR2: LNHDA and SQIVND (reference sequence). V lost 2 bases and J lost 5, with 15 bases in between.

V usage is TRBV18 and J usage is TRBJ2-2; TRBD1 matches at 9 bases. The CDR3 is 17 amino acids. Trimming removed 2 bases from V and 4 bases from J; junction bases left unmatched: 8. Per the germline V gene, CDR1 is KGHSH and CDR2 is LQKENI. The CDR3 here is CASSPNGQGLGTGELFF. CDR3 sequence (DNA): TGTGCCAGCTCACCAAACGGACAGGGGTTAGGCACCGGGGAGCTGTTTTTT.

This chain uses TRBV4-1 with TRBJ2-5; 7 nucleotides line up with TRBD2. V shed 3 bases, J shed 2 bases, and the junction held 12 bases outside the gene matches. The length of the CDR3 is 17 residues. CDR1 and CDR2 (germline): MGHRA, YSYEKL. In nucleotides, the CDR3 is TGCGCCAGCAGCCAGAACCGGGACTATAAACCTCAAGAGACCCAGTACTTC. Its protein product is CASSQNRDYKPQETQYF.

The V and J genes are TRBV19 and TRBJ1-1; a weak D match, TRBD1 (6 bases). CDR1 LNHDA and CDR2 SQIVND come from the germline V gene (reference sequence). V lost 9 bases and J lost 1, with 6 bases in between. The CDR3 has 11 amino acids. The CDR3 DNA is TGTGCCAGCAGGGGGAACACTGAAGCTTTCTTT. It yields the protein CASRGNTEAFF.

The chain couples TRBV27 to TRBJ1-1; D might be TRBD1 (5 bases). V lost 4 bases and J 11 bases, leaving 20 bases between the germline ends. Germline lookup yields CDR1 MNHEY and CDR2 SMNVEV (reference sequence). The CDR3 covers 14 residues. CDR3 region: CASSSPRQTVDAFF. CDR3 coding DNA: TGTGCCAGCAGTTCCCCGAGACAGACCGTCGACGCTTTCTTT.

The CDR3 nucleotides read TGCGCCAGCAGCCAAGTGACTAGAATAGCGCAGTATTTT. It specifies CASSQVTRIAQYF. The chain links TRBV4-1 to TRBJ2-3; D perhaps matches TRBD2 (6 bases). V gave up 1 base and J gave up 10 bases, with 12 bases separating them. Germline lookup yields CDR1 MGHRA and CDR2 YSYEKL. This CDR3 has 13 residues.

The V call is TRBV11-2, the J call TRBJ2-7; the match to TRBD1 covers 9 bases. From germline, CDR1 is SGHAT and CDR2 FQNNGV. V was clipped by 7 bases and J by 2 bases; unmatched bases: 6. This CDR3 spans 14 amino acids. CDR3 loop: CASTTDRGAYEQYF. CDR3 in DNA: TGTGCCAGCACCACGGACAGGGGCGCCTACGAGCAGTACTTC.

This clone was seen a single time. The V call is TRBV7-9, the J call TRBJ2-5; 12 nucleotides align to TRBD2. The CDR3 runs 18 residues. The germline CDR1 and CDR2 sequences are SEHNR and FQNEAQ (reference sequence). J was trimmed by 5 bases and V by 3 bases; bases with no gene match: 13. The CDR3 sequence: CASSFASGGAVGMETQYF. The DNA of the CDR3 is TGTGCCAGCAGCTTCGCTAGCGGGGGGGCGGTGGGTATGGAGACCCAGTACTTC.

CDR3 bases: TGTGCCATCAGTGAGGGGGGGGGCTCCTACGAGCAGTACTTC. Encoded protein: CAISEGGGSYEQYF. This rearrangement joins TRBV10-3 to TRBJ2-7; 7 nucleotides agree with TRBD2. Per the germline V gene, CDR1 is ENHRY and CDR2 is SYGVKD. After removal of 2 bases from V and 0 bases from J, the junction contained 1 base not matched to a gene. The CDR3 spans 14 residues.

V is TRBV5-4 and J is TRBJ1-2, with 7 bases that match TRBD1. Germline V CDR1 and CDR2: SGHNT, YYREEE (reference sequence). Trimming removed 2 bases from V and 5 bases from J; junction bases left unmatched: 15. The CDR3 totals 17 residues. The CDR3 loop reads CASSFPGQVYTRYGYTF. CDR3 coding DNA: TGTGCCAGCAGCTTCCCTGGACAGGTTTATACCCGGTATGGCTACACCTTC.

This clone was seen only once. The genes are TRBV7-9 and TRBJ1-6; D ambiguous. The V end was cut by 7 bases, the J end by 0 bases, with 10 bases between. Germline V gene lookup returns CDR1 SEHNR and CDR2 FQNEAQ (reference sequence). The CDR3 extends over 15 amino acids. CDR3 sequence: CASTQISSYNSPLHF. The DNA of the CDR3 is TGTGCCAGCACCCAGATAAGCTCCTATAATTCACCCCTCCACTTT.

CDR3 DNA sequence: TGTGCCAGCAGCCTTGGAGCAGGGGGCGGTTCTGAAGCTTTCTTT. This sequence encodes CASSLGAGGGSEAFF. The chain recombines TRBV3-1 (or the pseudogene TRBV3-2) with TRBJ1-1; TRBD1 matches at 8 bases. V was clipped by 4 bases and J by 6 bases; unmatched bases: 10. The CDR3 length is 15 residues. CDR1 is LGHDT and CDR2 is YNNKEL in the germline V gene (reference sequence).

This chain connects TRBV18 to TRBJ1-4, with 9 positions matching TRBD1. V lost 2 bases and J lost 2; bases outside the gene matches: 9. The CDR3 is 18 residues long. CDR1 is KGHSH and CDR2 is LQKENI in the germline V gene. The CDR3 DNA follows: TGTGCCAGCTCACCAGCGGACAGGGGCATGAGCACTAATGAAAAACTGTTTTTT. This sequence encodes CASSPADRGMSTNEKLFF.

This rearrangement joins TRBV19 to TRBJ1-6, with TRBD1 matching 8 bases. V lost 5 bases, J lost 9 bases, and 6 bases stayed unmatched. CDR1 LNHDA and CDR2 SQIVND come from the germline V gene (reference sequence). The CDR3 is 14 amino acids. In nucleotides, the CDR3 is TGTGCCAGTAGTGTCGGGACAGGTACTTCACCCCTCCACTTT. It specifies CASSVGTGTSPLHF.

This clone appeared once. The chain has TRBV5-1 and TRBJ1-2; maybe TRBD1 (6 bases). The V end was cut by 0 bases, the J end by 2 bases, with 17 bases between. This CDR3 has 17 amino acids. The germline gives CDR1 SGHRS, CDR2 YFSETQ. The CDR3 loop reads CASSLADRLLGNYGYTF. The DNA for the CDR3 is TGCGCCAGCAGCTTGGCGGACAGACTCCTTGGAAACTATGGCTACACCTTC. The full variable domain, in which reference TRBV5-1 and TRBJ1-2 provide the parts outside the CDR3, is KAGVTQTPRYLIKTRGQQVTLSCSPISGHRSVSWYQQTPGQGLQFLFEYFSETQRNKGNFPGRFSGRQFSNSRSEMNVSTLELGDSALYLCASSLADRLLGNYGYTFGSGTRLTVV.

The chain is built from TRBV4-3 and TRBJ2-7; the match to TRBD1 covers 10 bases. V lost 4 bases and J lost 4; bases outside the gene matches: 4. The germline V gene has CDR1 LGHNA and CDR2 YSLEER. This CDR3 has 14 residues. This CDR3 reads CASSPDRGGYEQYF. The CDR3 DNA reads TGCGCCAGCAGCCCGGACAGGGGGGGTTACGAGCAGTACTTC.

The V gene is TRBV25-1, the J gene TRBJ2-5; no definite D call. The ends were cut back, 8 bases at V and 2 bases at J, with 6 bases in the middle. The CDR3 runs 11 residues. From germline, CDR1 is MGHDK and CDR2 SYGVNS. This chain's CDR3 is CASSVQETQYF. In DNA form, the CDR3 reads TGTGCCAGCTCCGTACAAGAGACCCAGTACTTC.

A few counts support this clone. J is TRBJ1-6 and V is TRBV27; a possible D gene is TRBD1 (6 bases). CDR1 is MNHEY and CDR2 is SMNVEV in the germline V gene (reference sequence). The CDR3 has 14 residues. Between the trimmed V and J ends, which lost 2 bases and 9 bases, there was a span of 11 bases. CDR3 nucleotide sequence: TGTGCCAGCAGTTTACAGGGGTCAGCTTCACCCCTCCACTTT. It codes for CASSLQGSASPLHF.

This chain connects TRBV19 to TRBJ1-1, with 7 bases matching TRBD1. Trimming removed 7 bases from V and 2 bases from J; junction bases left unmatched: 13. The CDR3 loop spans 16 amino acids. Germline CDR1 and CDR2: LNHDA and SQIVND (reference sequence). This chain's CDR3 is CASTNAPGQLNTEAFF. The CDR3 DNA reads TGTGCCAGTACCAATGCTCCGGGACAGCTTAACACTGAAGCTTTCTTT.

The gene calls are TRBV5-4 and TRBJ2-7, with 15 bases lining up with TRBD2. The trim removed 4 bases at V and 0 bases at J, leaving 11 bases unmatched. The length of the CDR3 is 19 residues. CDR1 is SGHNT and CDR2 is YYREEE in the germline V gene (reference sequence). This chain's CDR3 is CASSPATGLAGGISYEQYF. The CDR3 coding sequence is TGTGCCAGCAGCCCGGCCACAGGACTAGCGGGGGGGATCTCCTACGAGCAGTACTTC.

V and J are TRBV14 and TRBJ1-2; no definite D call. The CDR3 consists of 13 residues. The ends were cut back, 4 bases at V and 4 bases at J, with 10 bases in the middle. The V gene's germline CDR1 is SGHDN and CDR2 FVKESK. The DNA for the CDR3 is TGTGCCAGCAGCCGGGAAGGGAGCTATGGCTACACCTTC. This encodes CASSREGSYGYTF.